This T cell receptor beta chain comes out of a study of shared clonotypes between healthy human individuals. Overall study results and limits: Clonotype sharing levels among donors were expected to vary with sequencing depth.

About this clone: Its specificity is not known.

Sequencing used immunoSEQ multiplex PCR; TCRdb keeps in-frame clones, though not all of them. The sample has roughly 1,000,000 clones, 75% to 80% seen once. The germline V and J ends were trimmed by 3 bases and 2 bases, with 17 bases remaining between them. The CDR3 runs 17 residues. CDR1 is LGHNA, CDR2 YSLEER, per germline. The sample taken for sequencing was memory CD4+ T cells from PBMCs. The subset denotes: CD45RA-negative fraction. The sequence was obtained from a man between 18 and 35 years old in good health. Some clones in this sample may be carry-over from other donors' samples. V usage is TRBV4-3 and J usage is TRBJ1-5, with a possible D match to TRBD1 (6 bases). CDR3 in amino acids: CASSQSTGMGGNQPQHF. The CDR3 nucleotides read TGCGCCAGCAGCCAGTCAACAGGGATGGGGGGCAATCAGCCCCAGCATTTT.